This TCR beta chain was sequenced during a study of blood T cell repertoires in COVID-19. Per the authors' pipeline: Estimation of nucleated cell counts was performed using reference gene primer amplification. The assay was immunoSEQ multiplex PCR, and TCRdb's table has in-frame clones only and misses some. D and trimming were read from the DNA, whereas the V and J calls and clone size are those reported in that table. In the table there are about 74,000 clones, approximately 86% of which are singletons. The TCR comes from an elderly woman with active or convalescent COVID-19. The source material was peripheral blood.

This CDR3 reads CASSVSPRTEAFF. CDR3 sequence (DNA): TGCGCCAGCAGCGTCTCCCCCCGGACTGAAGCTTTCTTT. V is TRBV5-1 and J is TRBJ1-1; D ambiguous. V was pared by 4 bases and J by 5 bases, with 12 bases between. The CDR3 contains 13 residues. CDR1 SGHRS and CDR2 YFSETQ come from the germline V gene. Based on the CDR3 plus reference TRBV5-1 and TRBJ1-1, the full variable domain is KAGVTQTPRYLIKTRGQQVTLSCSPISGHRSVSWYQQTPGQGLQFLFEYFSETQRNKGNFPGRFSGRQFSNSRSEMNVSTLELGDSALYLCASSVSPRTEAFFGQGTRLTVV.